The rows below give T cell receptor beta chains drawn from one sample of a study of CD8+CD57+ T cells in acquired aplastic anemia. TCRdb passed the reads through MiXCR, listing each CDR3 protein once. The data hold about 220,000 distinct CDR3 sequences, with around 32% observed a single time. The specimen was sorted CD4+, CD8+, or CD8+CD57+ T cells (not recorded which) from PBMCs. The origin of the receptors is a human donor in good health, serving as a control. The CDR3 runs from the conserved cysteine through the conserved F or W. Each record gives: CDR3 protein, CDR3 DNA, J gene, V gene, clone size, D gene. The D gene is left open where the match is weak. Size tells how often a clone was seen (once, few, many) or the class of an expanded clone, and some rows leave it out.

CASSQPGTDYEQYF TGTGCCAGCAGCCAGCCCGGGACCGACTACGAGCAGTACTTC TRBJ2-7 TRBV7-8 . .
CAGSQSTGSYGYTF TGTGCCGGCAGCCAATCGACCGGGTCCTATGGCTACACCTTC TRBJ1-2 TRBV16 few .
CASTPPSTDTQYF TGTGCCAGTACCCCACCCAGCACAGATACGCAGTATTTT TRBJ2-3 TRBV19 . .
CASSEERGGGYTF TGTGCCAGCAGTGAAGAGCGGGGAGGAGGCTACACCTTC TRBJ1-2 TRBV2 . .
CASSQPLPGFLYGYTF TGTGCCAGCAGCCAACCCCTCCCAGGATTCCTCTATGGCTACACCTTC TRBJ1-2 TRBV6-1 . .
CASRGTGTGSGYTF TGTGCCAGCAGGGGAACCGGGACAGGGTCCGGCTACACCTTC TRBJ1-2 TRBV28 . TRBD1
CAIGTSGSTDTQYF TGTGCCATCGGGACTAGCGGTAGCACAGATACGCAGTATTTT TRBJ2-3 TRBV2 many TRBD2
CSASGSRTDTQYF TGCAGTGCTAGCGGCAGCCGCACAGATACGCAGTATTTT TRBJ2-3 TRBV20-1 . .
CASSLLPGDPTDTQYF TGTGCCAGCAGTTTATTGCCCGGAGATCCCACAGATACGCAGTATTTT TRBJ2-3 TRBV12-3/TRBV12-4 few .
CASNPTGAGSPLHF TGTGCCAGCAACCCAACAGGGGCCGGTTCACCCCTCCACTTT TRBJ1-6 TRBV6-1 . TRBD1
CASSGGLTDTQYF TGTGCCAGCAGTGGGGGCCTAACGGATACGCAGTATTTT TRBJ2-3 TRBV2 . .
CASSELGGSSTEAFF TGTGCCAGCAGTGAATTAGGGGGGTCAAGCACTGAAGCTTTCTTT TRBJ1-1 TRBV2 many .
CSVEGTSGSADTQYF TGCAGCGTTGAAGGGACTAGCGGGAGCGCAGATACGCAGTATTTT TRBJ2-3 TRBV29-1 many TRBD2
CASSSEGGNQPQHF TGTGCCAGCAGTTCGGAGGGAGGCAATCAGCCCCAGCATTTT TRBJ1-5 TRBV2 many .
CASSHLRNSGANVLTF TGTGCCAGCAGCCATCTCAGGAACTCTGGGGCCAACGTCCTGACTTTC TRBJ2-6 TRBV11-2 . .
CSARTSGEDLQYF TGCAGCGCCCGCACTAGCGGGGAAGACCTTCAGTACTTC TRBJ2-4 TRBV29-1 many TRBD2